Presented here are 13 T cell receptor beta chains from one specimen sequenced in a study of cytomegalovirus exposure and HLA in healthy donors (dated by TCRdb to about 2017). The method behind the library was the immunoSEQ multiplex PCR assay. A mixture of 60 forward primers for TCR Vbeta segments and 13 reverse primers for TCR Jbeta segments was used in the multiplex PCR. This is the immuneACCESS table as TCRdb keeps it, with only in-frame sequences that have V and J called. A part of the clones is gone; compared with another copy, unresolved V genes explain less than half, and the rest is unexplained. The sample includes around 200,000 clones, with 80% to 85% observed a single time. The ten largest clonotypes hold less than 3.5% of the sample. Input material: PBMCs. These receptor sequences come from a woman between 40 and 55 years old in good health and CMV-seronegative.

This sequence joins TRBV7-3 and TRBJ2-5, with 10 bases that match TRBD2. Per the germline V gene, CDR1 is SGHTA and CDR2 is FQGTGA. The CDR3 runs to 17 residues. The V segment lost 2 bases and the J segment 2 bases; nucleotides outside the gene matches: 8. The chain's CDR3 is CASSLGGLAGVQETQYF. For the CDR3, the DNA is TGTGCCAGCAGCTTAGGAGGGCTAGCGGGGGTACAAGAGACCCAGTACTTC.

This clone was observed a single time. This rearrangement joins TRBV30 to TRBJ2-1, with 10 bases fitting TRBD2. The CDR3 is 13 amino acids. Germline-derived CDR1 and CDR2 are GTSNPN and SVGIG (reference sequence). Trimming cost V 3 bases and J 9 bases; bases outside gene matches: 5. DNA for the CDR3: TGTGCCTGGAGGCGAGCGGGAGGGCTTGAGCAGTTCTTC. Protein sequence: CAWRRAGGLEQFF.

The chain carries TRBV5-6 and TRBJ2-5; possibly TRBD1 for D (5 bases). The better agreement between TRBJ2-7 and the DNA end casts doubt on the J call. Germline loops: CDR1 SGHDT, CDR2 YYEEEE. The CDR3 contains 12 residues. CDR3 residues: CASSFDSYEQYF. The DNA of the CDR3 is TGTGCCAGCAGCTTCGACAGCTACGAGCAGTACTTC.

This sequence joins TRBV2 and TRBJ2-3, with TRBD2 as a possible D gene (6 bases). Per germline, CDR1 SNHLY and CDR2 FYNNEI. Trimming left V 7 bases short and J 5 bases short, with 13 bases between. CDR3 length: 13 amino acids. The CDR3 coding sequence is TGTGCCAGCAACGACGGAGGGTTAGATACGCAGTATTTT. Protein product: CASNDGGLDTQYF. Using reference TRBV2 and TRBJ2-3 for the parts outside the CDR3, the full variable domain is EPEVTQTPSHQVTQMGQEVILRCVPISNHLYFYWYRQILGQKVEFLVSFYNNEISEKSEIFDDQFSVERPDGSNFTLKIRSTKLEDSAMYFCASNDGGLDTQYFGPGTRLTVL.

The CDR3 sequence is CASSFGRAFTDTQYF. In DNA, the CDR3 is TGTGCCAGCAGCTTCGGGAGGGCCTTCACAGATACGCAGTATTTT. The V gene is TRBV7-3, the J gene TRBJ2-3, with 8 positions matching TRBD2. The germline V gene has CDR1 SGHTA and CDR2 FQGTGA. The trim removed 3 bases at V and 2 bases at J, leaving 4 bases unmatched. The CDR3 has 15 residues.

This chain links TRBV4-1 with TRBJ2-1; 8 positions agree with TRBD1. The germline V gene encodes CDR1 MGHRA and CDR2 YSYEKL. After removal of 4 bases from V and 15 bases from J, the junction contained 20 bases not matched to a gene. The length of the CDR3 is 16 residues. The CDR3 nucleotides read TGCGCCAGCAGCCCGAACACCGGGACAGGTTTCTACTACGGGTTCTTC. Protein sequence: CASSPNTGTGFYYGFF.

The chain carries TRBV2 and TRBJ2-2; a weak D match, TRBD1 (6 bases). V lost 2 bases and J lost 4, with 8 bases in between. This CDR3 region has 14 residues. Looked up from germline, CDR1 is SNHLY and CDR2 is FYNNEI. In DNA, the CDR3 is TGTGCCAGCAGTGAAAGGGGGTCCACCGGGGAGCTGTTTTTT. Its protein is CASSERGSTGELFF.

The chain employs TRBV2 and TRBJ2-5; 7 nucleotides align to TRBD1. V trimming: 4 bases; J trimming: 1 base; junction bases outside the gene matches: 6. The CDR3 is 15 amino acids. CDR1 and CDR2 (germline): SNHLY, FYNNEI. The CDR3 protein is CASSGQGGIQETQYF. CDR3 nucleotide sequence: TGTGCCAGCAGTGGACAGGGTGGAATCCAAGAGACCCAGTACTTC.

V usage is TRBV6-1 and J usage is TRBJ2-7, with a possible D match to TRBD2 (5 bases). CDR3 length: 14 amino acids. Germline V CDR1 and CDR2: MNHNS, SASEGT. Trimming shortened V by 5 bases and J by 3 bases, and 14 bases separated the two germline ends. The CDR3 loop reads CASSLSPGNYEQYF. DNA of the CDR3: TGTGCCAGCAGTCTATCTCCGGGAAACTACGAGCAGTACTTC.

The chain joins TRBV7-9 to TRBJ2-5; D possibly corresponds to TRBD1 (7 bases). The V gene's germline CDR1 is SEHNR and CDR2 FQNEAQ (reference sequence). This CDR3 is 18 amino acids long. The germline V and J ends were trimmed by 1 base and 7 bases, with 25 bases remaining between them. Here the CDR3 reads CASSLGPGGPRRNWTQYF. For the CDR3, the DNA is TGTGCCAGCAGCTTAGGACCAGGGGGGCCAAGGCGTAATTGGACCCAGTACTTC.

The chain's CDR3 is CASSLSPGRGGYTF. DNA for the CDR3: TGTGCCAGCAGCTTATCTCCGGGTCGGGGTGGCTACACCTTC. V gene TRBV7-9 combines with J gene TRBJ1-2, with D uncertain. The length of the CDR3 is 14 residues. With 2 bases removed from V and 7 bases from J, the gap between germline ends came to 14 bases. Germline V gene sequence: CDR1 SEHNR, CDR2 FQNEAQ (reference sequence).

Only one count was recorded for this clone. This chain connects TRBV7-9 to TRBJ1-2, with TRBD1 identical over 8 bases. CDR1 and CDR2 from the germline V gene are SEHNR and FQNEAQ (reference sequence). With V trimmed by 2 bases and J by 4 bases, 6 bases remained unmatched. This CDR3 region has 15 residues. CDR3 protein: CASSLNPGGRYGYTF. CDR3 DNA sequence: TGTGCCAGCAGCTTAAATCCAGGGGGCCGCTATGGCTACACCTTC.

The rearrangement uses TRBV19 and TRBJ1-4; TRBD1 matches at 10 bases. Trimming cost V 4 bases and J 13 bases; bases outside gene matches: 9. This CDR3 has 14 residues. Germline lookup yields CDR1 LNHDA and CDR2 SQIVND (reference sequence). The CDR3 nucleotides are TGTGCCAGTAGTACGCTTGACGGACAGGGGGTACTGTTTTTT. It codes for CASSTLDGQGVLFF.